This T cell receptor (beta chain) stems from a study of identical twins. The CDR3 spans 12 residues. With 5 bases removed from V and 5 bases from J, the gap between germline ends came to 13 bases. From germline, CDR1 is DFQATT and CDR2 SNEGSKA (reference sequence). Healthy Caucasians alone served as donors. The cDNA had a unique molecular identifier and a template-switch universal primer site. Using its own MiXCR run on the 5' RACE reads, TCRdb lists one record per CDR3 protein. This sample yields around 250,000 distinct CDR3 sequences, of which about 8.9% are seen a single time; roughly 3.1% belongs to the top ten. This clonotype was found many times. These data also featured in a second study, about yellow fever vaccine responses in identical twins.

This clonotype originated in a woman aged 18 to 35 in good health. This sequence joins TRBV20-1 and TRBJ2-7, with unresolved D. Sequenced material: CD8+ T cells sorted from blood. The CDR3 coding sequence is TGCAGTGCTCCCCATCCGAATCACGAGCAGTACTTC. This codes for CSAPHPNHEQYF.